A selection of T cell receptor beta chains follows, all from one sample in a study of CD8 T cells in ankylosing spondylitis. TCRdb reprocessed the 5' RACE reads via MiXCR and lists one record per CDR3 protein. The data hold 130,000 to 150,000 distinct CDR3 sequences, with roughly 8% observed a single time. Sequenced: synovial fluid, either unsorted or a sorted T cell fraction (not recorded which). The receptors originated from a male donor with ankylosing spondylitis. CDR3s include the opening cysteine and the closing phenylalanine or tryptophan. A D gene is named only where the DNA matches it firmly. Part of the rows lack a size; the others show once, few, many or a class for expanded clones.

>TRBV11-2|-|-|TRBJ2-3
TGTGCCAGCAGCTTAGAGGGTTTGGGCACAGATACGCAGTATTTT
CASSLEGLGTDTQYF
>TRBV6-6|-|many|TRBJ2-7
TGTGCCAGCAGTTCCTCCGGCCAGCAGGAGTACTTC
CASSSSGQQEYF
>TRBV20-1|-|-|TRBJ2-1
TGCAGTGCTAGAGATCGACTAGTAGGTCTCAATGAGCAGTTCTTC
CSARDRLVGLNEQFF
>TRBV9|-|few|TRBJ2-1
TGTGCCAGCAGCAACAGGGTAAGGAATGAGCAGTTCTTC
CASSNRVRNEQFF
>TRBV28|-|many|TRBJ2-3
TGTGCCAGCAGTTTAAAGCCCAGGGCATCAGATACGCAGTATTTT
CASSLKPRASDTQYF
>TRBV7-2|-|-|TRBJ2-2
TGTGCCAGCAGCTTAGGGGGGAACGCCGGGGAGCTGTTTTTT
CASSLGGNAGELFF
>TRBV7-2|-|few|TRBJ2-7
TGTGCCAGCAGCTTACTATCCAAAATAAACGAGCAGTACTTC
CASSLLSKINEQYF
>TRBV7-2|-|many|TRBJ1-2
TGTGCCAGCAGCTTAGCAACAGGCAACTATGGCTACACCTTC
CASSLATGNYGYTF
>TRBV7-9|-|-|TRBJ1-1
TGTGCCAGCAGCTTAAGGTGGTCTCATGGGGCTTTCTTT
CASSLRWSHGAFF
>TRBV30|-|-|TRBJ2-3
TGTGCCTGGGGAAGAGACAGCACAGATACGCAGTATTTT
CAWGRDSTDTQYF
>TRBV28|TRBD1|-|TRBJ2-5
TGTGCCAGCAGTTTCTCCGGGACAGGGGGAAAAGAGACCCAGTACTTC
CASSFSGTGGKETQYF